Below, 22 T cell receptor beta chains from the same sample are listed, as sequenced in a study of CD8 T cells in Susac syndrome. Random hexamers were used to reverse transcribe an amount of about 0.45 to 1 ug RNA. TCRdb redid the calling of the immunoSEQ multiplex PCR reads with MiXCR, one entry per CDR3 protein. Of 85,000 to 95,000 distinct CDR3 sequences in the sample, 90% to 95% were seen once. Sequenced: CD4+ T cells from PBMCs. All receptors derive from a human donor with Susac syndrome.

The rearrangement joins TRBV21-1 to TRBJ2-5; the table's D call, TRBD2, has no DNA check behind it. TRBV21-1 has pseudogene status. This CDR3 contains 13 residues. This chain's CDR3 is CARISLAEETQYF. In DNA form, the CDR3 reads TGTGCCAGAATAAGTCTAGCGGAAGAGACCCAGTACTTC.

The genes are TRBV20-1 and TRBJ2-5, with D unresolved. Trimming cost V 5 bases and J 0 bases, with 10 bases left between them. The CDR3 totals 13 residues. Germline V gene data show CDR1 as DFQATT and CDR2 as SNEGSKA (reference sequence). The CDR3 bases are TGCAGTGCTCACGCGGAGAACCAAGAGACCCAGTACTTC. It yields the protein CSAHAENQETQYF.

This chain uses TRBV20-1 with TRBJ2-2, with TRBD2 identical over 7 bases. Germline CDR1 DFQATT, CDR2 SNEGSKA (reference sequence). The CDR3 loop spans 14 amino acids. V lost 4 bases to trimming and J lost 4 bases; unmatched junction nucleotides: 6. This CDR3 is CSAKKRGSTGELFF. The DNA of the CDR3 is TGCAGTGCTAAGAAGCGGGGAAGCACCGGGGAGCTGTTTTTT.

J is TRBJ2-1 and V is TRBV19, with D hard to call. The CDR3 sequence is 15 residues long. Trimming pared 4 bases from V and 9 bases from J, leaving 19 bases between. Germline V gene data show CDR1 as LNHDA and CDR2 as SQIVND (reference sequence). The DNA of the CDR3 is TGTGCCAGTAGTACCCCTCTCTCTCGTCAGCCTGAGCAGTTCTTC. Translated, it gives CASSTPLSRQPEQFF. The complete variable domain, with remaining parts taken from reference TRBV19 and TRBJ2-1, reads DGGITQSPKYLFRKEGQNVTLSCEQNLNHDAMYWYRQDPGQGLRLIYYSQIVNDFQKGDIAEGYSVSREKKESFPLTVTSAQKNPTAFYLCASSTPLSRQPEQFFGPGTRLTVL.

V and J are TRBV4-3 and TRBJ2-3; no firm D call. This CDR3 is built from 15 residues. Between the trimmed V and J ends, which lost 0 bases and 2 bases, there was a span of 9 bases. Germline V lookup: CDR1 LGHNA, CDR2 YSLEER. The CDR3, as DNA: TGCGCCAGCAGCCAAGAACGTGCCTTCACAGATACGCAGTATTTT. Its translation is CASSQERAFTDTQYF.

The chain links TRBV12-5 to TRBJ1-2, with no clear D. Germline values: CDR1 LGHNT, CDR2 FRNRAP. CDR3 size: 12 residues. V was cut by 6 bases and J by 1 base, with 6 bases left in between. The DNA for the CDR3 is TGTGCTAGTGGCGACTTTAACTATGGCTACACCTTC. Translating gives CASGDFNYGYTF.

The chain links TRBV7-6 to TRBJ1-1; unclear D gene. The CDR3 runs to 14 residues. The V gene lost 1 base and the J gene lost 0 bases, with 6 bases spanning the gap. Germline CDR1 reads SGHVS; CDR2 reads FNYEAQ. The chain's CDR3 is CASSLGHLNTEAFF. CDR3 in DNA: TGTGCCAGCAGCTTAGGGCACCTGAACACTGAAGCTTTCTTT.

The chain is built from TRBV3-1 and TRBJ2-1; D remains unclear. There are 15 residues in the CDR3. The germline V and J ends were trimmed by 0 bases and 0 bases, with 6 bases remaining between them. The germline CDR1 and CDR2 sequences are LGHDT and YNNKEL (reference sequence). Here the CDR3 reads CASSQEASSYNEQFF. CDR3 DNA sequence: TGTGCCAGCAGCCAAGAGGCAAGCTCCTACAATGAGCAGTTCTTC.

This chain uses TRBV14 with TRBJ2-4; tentatively, D is TRBD2 (5 bases). In germline, CDR1 is SGHDN, CDR2 FVKESK. The CDR3 is made up of 14 amino acids. Trimming stripped 4 bases from V and 8 bases from J, with 15 bases between. The CDR3 here is CASSPGLAGDIQYF. The CDR3 DNA is TGTGCCAGCAGCCCTGGGCTAGCCGGGGACATTCAGTACTTC.

J is TRBJ2-3 and V is TRBV3-1; weak D call: TRBD1 (6 bases). CDR1 and CDR2 (germline): LGHDT, YNNKEL (reference sequence). Trimming stripped 1 base from V and 2 bases from J, with 16 bases between. This CDR3 is built from 17 residues. CDR3 in amino acids: CASSQASLTGYTDTQYF. The CDR3 coding sequence is TGTGCCAGCAGCCAAGCCTCCTTGACAGGCTACACAGATACGCAGTATTTT.

This chain links TRBV9 with TRBJ2-1; 10 bases map to TRBD2. CDR1 SGDLS and CDR2 YYNGEE come from the germline V gene. Trimming took 4 bases from V and 3 from J; bases not matched to a gene: 4. This CDR3 is built from 15 residues. DNA for the CDR3: TGTGCCAGCAGCCAACGACTAGCGGGCTACAATGAGCAGTTCTTC. Amino acid sequence: CASSQRLAGYNEQFF.

The V and J genes are TRBV5-4 and TRBJ1-2, with D maybe TRBD1 (6 bases). The CDR3 has 14 amino acids. Trimming took off 0 bases at V and 7 bases at J, with 13 bases between the two ends. Germline V gene data show CDR1 as SGHNT and CDR2 as YYREEE (reference sequence). CDR3 sequence (DNA): TGTGCCAGCAGCTTGGCTTCAGGGGCTAGTGGCTACACCTTC. The encoded protein is CASSLASGASGYTF.

The chain carries TRBV7-2 and TRBJ1-1; D not certain. In germline, CDR1 is SGHTA, CDR2 FQGNSA. This CDR3 is built from 15 residues. V lost 4 bases, J lost 0 bases, and 12 bases lay in between. The CDR3 nucleotides are TGTGCCAGCAGCTCGATTGCAGGCATGAACACTGAAGCTTTCTTT. It yields the protein CASSSIAGMNTEAFF.

The CDR3 spells CASSLRGTNEKLFF. CDR3 DNA: TGTGCCAGCAGCTTACGGGGCACTAATGAAAAACTGTTTTTT. The chain recombines TRBV11-2 with TRBJ1-4, with D perhaps matching TRBD1 (5 bases). Germline CDR1 is SGHAT and CDR2 is FQNNGV. The CDR3 sequence is 14 residues long. V was pared by 2 bases and J by 2 bases, with 6 bases between.

The chain recombines TRBV5-4 with TRBJ2-7, with 7 nucleotides matching TRBD2. This CDR3 has 15 amino acids. Germline values: CDR1 SGHNT, CDR2 YYREEE (reference sequence). The V segment lost 1 base and the J segment 2 bases; nucleotides outside the gene matches: 6. The CDR3 DNA reads TGTGCCAGCAGCTTGTTAGGCGGGGGAGCCTACGAGCAGTACTTC. Amino acids: CASSLLGGGAYEQYF.

The chain is built from TRBV5-1 and TRBJ2-1; D is uncertain. This CDR3 is 15 amino acids long. The V gene's germline CDR1 is SGHRS and CDR2 YFSETQ. V gave up 1 base and J gave up 4 bases, with 12 bases separating them. CDR3 amino acids: CASSLLASRYNEQFF. DNA of the CDR3: TGCGCCAGCAGCTTGCTGGCCTCGCGATACAATGAGCAGTTCTTC.

The chain is built from TRBV12-3 or TRBV12-4 and TRBJ2-3, with D perhaps being TRBD1 or TRBD2 (6 bases each). CDR3 length: 14 residues. V lost 6 bases to trimming and J lost 4 bases, with 14 bases between them. The CDR3 nucleotides are TGTGCCAGCAGGCCACTAGCAGGGGCAGATACGCAGTATTTT. Its protein is CASRPLAGADTQYF.

The chain combines TRBV6-4 with TRBJ2-3; D gene uncertain. The CDR3 runs to 14 residues. Germline V gene sequence: CDR1 MRHNA, CDR2 SNTAGT. Trimming shortened V by 3 bases and J by 1 base, and 8 bases separated the two germline ends. CDR3 bases: TGTGCCAGCAGTGAAGGGCGAGGCACAGATACGCAGTATTTT. It specifies CASSEGRGTDTQYF.

This chain joins TRBV23-1 and TRBJ2-1; D remains ambiguous. TRBV23-1 falls under the ORF class, with uncertain function. Trimming shortened V by 2 bases and J by 5 bases, and 22 bases separated the two germline ends. This CDR3 has 18 residues. DNA for the CDR3: TGCGCCAGCAGTCAACGATGTGAGAGCTCCCAAGGCAACAATGAGCAGTTCTTC. Translated: CASSQRCESSQGNNEQFF.

The V call is TRBV12-5, the J call TRBJ2-5; 8 bases line up with TRBD2. V gave up 6 bases and J gave up 5 bases; unmatched junction bases: 11. The CDR3 totals 15 residues. Germline V CDR1 and CDR2: LGHNT, FRNRAP. The CDR3 region has the DNA TGTGCTAGTGGCTCGGCCAGCGGGGGTAGCGAGACCCAGTACTTC. As protein: CASGSASGGSETQYF.

This chain links TRBV10-3 with TRBJ2-7; D gene uncertain. Germline values: CDR1 ENHRY, CDR2 SYGVKD. This CDR3 is built from 12 residues. The V end lost 4 bases, the J end lost 8 bases, and 12 bases lay between the germline ends. The CDR3: CAISGIATQQYF. As DNA, the CDR3 is TGTGCCATCAGTGGTATAGCTACGCAGCAGTACTTC.

The chain has TRBV5-1 and TRBJ2-7; the D call may be TRBD1 or TRBD2 (7 bases each). The CDR3 totals 14 residues. Per the germline V gene, CDR1 is SGHRS and CDR2 is YFSETQ. The V gene lost 4 bases and the J gene lost 2 bases, with 13 bases spanning the gap. In DNA form, the CDR3 reads TGCGCCAGCAGCCCAGGGGGGGGTACCTACGAGCAGTACTTC. Protein: CASSPGGGTYEQYF.